The 2 T cell receptor beta chains below come from one sample, sequenced in a study of T-cell reconstitution after alpha-beta-depleted transplantation in children. Preparation of the TCRbeta library used unique molecular identifiers. TCRdb fed the PCR reads into MiXCR, producing one record per CDR3 protein. The table includes more than 400,000 distinct CDR3 sequences, 9.5% to 12% detected once. The input for sequencing was PBMCs, mostly from graft donor cells, taken 180 days after TCRalphabeta/CD19-depleted stem cell transplant. The receptors come from a female patient aged 2-9 years who had a stem cell transplant for aplastic anemia, so the T cells may come from the graft donor.

The genes are TRBV12-3 or TRBV12-4 and TRBJ1-1; 9 bases match TRBD1. The CDR3 contains 13 residues. V gave up 6 bases and J gave up 6 bases; unmatched junction bases: 5. The CDR3 here is CASSGGQGSEAFF. CDR3 in DNA: TGTGCCAGCAGCGGGGGACAGGGATCTGAAGCTTTCTTT.

Note on this clonotype: The CDR3 carries no conserved terminal phenylalanine or tryptophan, so it likely arises from a read error. It is unclear where the CDR3 begins or ends on the DNA, so no DNA is shown, and the CDR3 is as TCRdb lists it. The chain uses TRBV3-1 and TRBJ2-3; TRBD2 was called by the table and not checked on the DNA. Counting both end residues, the CDR3 totals 13 amino acids. Germline assignment: CDR1 LGHDT and CDR2 YNNKEL (reference sequence). The CDR3 is CASSPVRLVTREA.